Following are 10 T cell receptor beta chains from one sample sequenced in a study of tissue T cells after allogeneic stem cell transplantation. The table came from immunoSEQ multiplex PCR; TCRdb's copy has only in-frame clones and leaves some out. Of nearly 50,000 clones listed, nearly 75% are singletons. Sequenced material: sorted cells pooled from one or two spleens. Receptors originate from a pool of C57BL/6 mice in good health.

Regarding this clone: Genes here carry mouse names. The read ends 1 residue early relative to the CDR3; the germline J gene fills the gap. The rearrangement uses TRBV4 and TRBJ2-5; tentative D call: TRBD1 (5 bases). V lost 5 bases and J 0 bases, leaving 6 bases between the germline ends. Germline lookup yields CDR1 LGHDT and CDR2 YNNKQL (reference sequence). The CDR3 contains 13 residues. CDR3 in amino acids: CASSRQNQDTQYF. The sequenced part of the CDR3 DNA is TGTGCCAGCAGCCGACAGAACCAAGACACCCAGTAC.

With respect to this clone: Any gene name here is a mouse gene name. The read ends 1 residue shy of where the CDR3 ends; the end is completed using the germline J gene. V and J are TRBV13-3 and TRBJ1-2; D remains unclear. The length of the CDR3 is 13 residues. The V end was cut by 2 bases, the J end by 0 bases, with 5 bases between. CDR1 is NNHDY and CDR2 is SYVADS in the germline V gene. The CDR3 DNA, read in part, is TGTGCCAGCAGTGACGGAACAAACTCCGACTACACC. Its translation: CASSDGTNSDYT. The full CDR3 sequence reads CASSDGTNSDYTF.

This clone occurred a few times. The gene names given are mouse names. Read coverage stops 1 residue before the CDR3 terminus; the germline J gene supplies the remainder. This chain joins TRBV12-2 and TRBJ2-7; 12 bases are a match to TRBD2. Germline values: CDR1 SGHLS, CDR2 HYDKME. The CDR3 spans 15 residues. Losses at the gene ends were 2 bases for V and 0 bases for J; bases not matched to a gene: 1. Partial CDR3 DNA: TGTGCCAGCTCTCCGGACTGGGGGGGCTCCTATGAACAGTAC. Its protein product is CASSPDWGGSYEQY. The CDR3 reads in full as CASSPDWGGSYEQYF.

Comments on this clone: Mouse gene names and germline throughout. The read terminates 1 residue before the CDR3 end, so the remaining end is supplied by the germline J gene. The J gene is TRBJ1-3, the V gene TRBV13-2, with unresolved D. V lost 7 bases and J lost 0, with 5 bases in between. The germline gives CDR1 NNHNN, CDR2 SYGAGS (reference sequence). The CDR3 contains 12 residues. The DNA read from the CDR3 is TGTGCCAGCCGGGATTCTGGAAATACGCTCTAT. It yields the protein CASRDSGNTLY. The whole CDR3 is CASRDSGNTLYF.

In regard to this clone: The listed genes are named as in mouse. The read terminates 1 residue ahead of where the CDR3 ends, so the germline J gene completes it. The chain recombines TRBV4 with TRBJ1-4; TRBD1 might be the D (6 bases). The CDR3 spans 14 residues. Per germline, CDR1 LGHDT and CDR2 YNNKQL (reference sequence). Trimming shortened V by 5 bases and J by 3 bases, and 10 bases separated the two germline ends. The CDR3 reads CASSRRGANERLFF. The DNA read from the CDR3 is TGTGCCAGCAGCCGCAGGGGTGCCAACGAAAGATTATTT.

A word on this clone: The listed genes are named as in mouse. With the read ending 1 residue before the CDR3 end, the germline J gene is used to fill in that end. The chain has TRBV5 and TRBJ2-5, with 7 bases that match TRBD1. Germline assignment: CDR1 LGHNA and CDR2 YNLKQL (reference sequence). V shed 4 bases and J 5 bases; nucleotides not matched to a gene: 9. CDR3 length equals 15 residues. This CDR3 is CASSPPGRQGDTQYF. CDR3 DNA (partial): TGTGCCAGCAGCCCCCCCGGCCGACAGGGAGACACCCAGTAC.

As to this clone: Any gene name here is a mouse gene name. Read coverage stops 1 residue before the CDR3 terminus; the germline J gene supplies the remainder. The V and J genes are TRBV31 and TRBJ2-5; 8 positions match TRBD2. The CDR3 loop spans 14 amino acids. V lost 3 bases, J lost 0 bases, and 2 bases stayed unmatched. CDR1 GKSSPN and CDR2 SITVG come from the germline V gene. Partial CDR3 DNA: TGTGCCTGGAGCCCTGGGGGGAACCAAGACACCCAGTAC. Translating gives CAWSPGGNQDTQY. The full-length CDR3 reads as CAWSPGGNQDTQYF. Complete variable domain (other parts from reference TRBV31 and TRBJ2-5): AQTIHQWPVAEIKAVGSPLSLGCTIKGKSSPNLYWYWQATGGTLQQLFYSITVGQVESVVQLNLSASRPKDDQFILSTEKLLLSHSGFYLCAWSPGGNQDTQYFGPGTRLLVL.

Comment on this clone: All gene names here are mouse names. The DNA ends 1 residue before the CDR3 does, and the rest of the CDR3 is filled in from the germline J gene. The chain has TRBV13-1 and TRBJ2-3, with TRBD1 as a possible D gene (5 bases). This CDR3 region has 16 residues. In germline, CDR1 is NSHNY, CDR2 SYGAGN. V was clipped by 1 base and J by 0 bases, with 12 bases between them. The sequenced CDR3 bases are TGTGCCAGCAGTGATTGGGTCAGGGAGAGTGCAGAAACGCTGTAT. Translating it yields CASSDWVRESAETLY. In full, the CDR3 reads CASSDWVRESAETLYF.

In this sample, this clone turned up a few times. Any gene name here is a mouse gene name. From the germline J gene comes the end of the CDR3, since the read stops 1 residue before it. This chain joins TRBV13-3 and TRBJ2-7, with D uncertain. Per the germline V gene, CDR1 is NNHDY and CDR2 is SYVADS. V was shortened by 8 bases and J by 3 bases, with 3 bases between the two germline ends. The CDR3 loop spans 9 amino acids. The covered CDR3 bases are TGTGCCAGAGACTATGAACAGTAC. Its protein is CARDYEQY. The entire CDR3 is CARDYEQYF.

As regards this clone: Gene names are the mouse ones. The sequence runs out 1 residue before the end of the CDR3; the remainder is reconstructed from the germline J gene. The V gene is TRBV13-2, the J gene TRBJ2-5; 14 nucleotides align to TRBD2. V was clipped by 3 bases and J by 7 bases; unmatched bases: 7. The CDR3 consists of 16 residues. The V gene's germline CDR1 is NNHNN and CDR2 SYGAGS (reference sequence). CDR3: CASGAGTGGARNTQYF. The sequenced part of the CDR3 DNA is TGTGCCAGCGGTGCCGGGACTGGGGGGGCGCGAAACACCCAGTAC.